One and the same sample provided the 30 T cell receptor beta chains below, sequenced in a study of cytomegalovirus exposure and HLA in healthy donors. The primer mix had 60 Vbeta and 13 Jbeta primers. The protocol was immunoSEQ multiplex PCR, while the TCRdb copy is restricted to in-frame clones and leaves out a portion. The repertoire holds fewer than 150,000 clones, 73% seen once, with roughly an eighth in the top ten. The source material was PBMCs. These receptors came from a human donor in good health.

Written as DNA, the CDR3 is TGTGCCAGCAGCTTAGGTATGGGGCGAGAAGCTTTCTTT. Translated, it gives CASSLGMGREAFF. This chain uses TRBV7-2 with TRBJ1-1; a possible D gene is TRBD1 (5 bases). The ends were cut back, 1 base at V and 8 bases at J, with 11 bases in the middle. This CDR3 has 13 residues. Germline-derived CDR1 and CDR2 are SGHTA and FQGNSA.

The chain joins TRBV27 to TRBJ2-6; D perhaps matches TRBD2 (6 bases). V lost 6 bases and J 0 bases, leaving 6 bases between the germline ends. Germline V gives CDR1 MNHEY, CDR2 SMNVEV (reference sequence). This CDR3 is built from 14 residues. CDR3 in amino acids: CASSGGSGANVLTF. The CDR3 DNA reads as TGTGCCAGCAGCGGGGGCTCTGGGGCCAACGTCCTGACTTTC.

This chain joins TRBV30 and TRBJ2-5, with D uncertain. The V end lost 0 bases, the J end lost 11 bases, and 16 bases lay between the germline ends. CDR3 length equals 13 residues. The germline V gene has CDR1 GTSNPN and CDR2 SVGIG (reference sequence). In nucleotides, the CDR3 is TGTGCCTGGAGTGTGGGCAGTTTTTTTGAGCAGTACTTC. The encoded protein is CAWSVGSFFEQYF.

This clone was recorded a few times. The V gene is TRBV5-4, the J gene TRBJ1-2; D is ambiguous. V lost 3 bases and J 1 base, leaving 16 bases between the germline ends. Per the germline V gene, CDR1 is SGHNT and CDR2 is YYREEE (reference sequence). The CDR3 consists of 16 residues. The CDR3 bases are TGTGCCAGCAGCTCACTAGGACGCCCGGATAACTATGGCTACACCTTC. It yields the protein CASSSLGRPDNYGYTF. Full variable domain (outside the CDR3, taken from reference TRBV5-4 and TRBJ1-2): ETGVTQSPTHLIKTRGQQVTLRCSSQSGHNTVSWYQQALGQGPQFIFQYYREEENGRGNFPPRFSGLQFPNYSSELNVNALELDDSALYLCASSSLGRPDNYGYTFGSGTRLTVV.

The chain recombines TRBV2 with TRBJ1-5; D is possibly TRBD1 (5 bases). The CDR3 covers 15 residues. Germline CDR1 reads SNHLY; CDR2 reads FYNNEI. V shed 3 bases and J shed 0 bases, with 9 bases lying between them. This CDR3 is CASSDRAHSNQPQHF. For the CDR3, the DNA is TGTGCCAGCAGTGACAGGGCACATAGCAATCAGCCCCAGCATTTT.

The rearrangement uses TRBV28 and TRBJ1-2; 7 bases line up with TRBD1. J was trimmed by 5 bases and V by 6 bases; bases with no gene match: 9. The CDR3 length is 14 residues. In germline, CDR1 is MDHEN, CDR2 SYDVKM. CDR3 DNA sequence: TGTGCCAGCAGCCAGAGCCCAGGGGGTTATGGCTACACCTTC. Encoded protein: CASSQSPGGYGYTF.

The chain recombines TRBV7-9 with TRBJ2-7, with D perhaps TRBD2 (5 bases). The germline V gene encodes CDR1 SEHNR and CDR2 FQNEAQ (reference sequence). The V end was cut by 5 bases, the J end by 2 bases, with 16 bases between. CDR3 length: 15 residues. The CDR3 coding sequence is TGTGCCAGCAGCCCGACTGTGGGGAGCCCCTACGAGCAGTACTTC. Protein: CASSPTVGSPYEQYF.

This clone was seen at least ten times. This chain links TRBV19 with TRBJ1-2; D perhaps matches TRBD1 (5 bases). This CDR3 contains 14 residues. Per germline, CDR1 LNHDA and CDR2 SQIVND (reference sequence). Trimming left V 3 bases short and J 4 bases short, with 12 bases between. CDR3 sequence: CASSIGRATYGYTF. Written as DNA, the CDR3 is TGTGCCAGTAGTATTGGCAGGGCAACCTATGGCTACACCTTC.

This clone was recorded a few times. The CDR3 DNA is TGTGCCACCAGACCGGAGGGGGGGGAAGATCAGCCCCAGCATTTT. Protein product: CATRPEGGEDQPQHF. V is TRBV15 and J is TRBJ1-5, with TRBD1 as a possible D gene (6 bases). Germline CDR1 reads LNHNV; CDR2 reads YYDKDF (reference sequence). The V end lost 6 bases, the J end lost 5 bases, and 17 bases lay between the germline ends. The CDR3 is made up of 15 amino acids.

The table lists this clone with a count of one. At one of its ends the junction is not consistent with the germline gene, which may arise from a read error. V usage is TRBV7-9 and J usage is TRBJ1-3; TRBD1 might be the D (6 bases). This CDR3 has 12 amino acids. The germline gives CDR1 SEHNR, CDR2 FQNEAQ (reference sequence). The CDR3: CSSSRPQGTIYF. In DNA, the CDR3 is TGTTCCAGCAGCCGACCACAGGGCACCATATATTTT.

CDR3 sequence: CAISEGTAAGNTIYF. In DNA form, the CDR3 reads TGTGCCATCAGTGAGGGGACAGCAGCTGGAAACACCATATATTTT. The chain has TRBV10-3 and TRBJ1-3; 7 nucleotides match TRBD1. CDR1 and CDR2 (germline): ENHRY, SYGVKD. The CDR3 contains 15 residues. The junction had 3 bases not matched to a gene; V was cut back by 2 bases and J by 2 bases.

This clone occurred once. The chain combines TRBV11-2 with TRBJ2-1; maybe TRBD1 (6 bases). CDR3 length equals 14 residues. Between the trimmed V and J ends, which lost 1 base and 4 bases, there was a span of 8 bases. Germline V gene sequence: CDR1 SGHAT, CDR2 FQNNGV. The CDR3 is CASSLVGGYNEQFF. CDR3 in DNA: TGTGCCAGCAGCTTAGTAGGGGGATACAATGAGCAGTTCTTC.

The chain couples TRBV2 to TRBJ1-2; 7 positions match TRBD1. The V gene's germline CDR1 is SNHLY and CDR2 FYNNEI. This CDR3 spans 13 amino acids. The junction had 6 bases not matched to a gene; V was cut back by 7 bases and J by 4 bases. The CDR3 sequence is CASTPTGTYGYTF. CDR3 bases: TGTGCCAGCACCCCGACAGGGACCTATGGCTACACCTTC.

This sequence joins TRBV5-4 and TRBJ2-5; 12 bases line up with TRBD2. This CDR3 is 15 amino acids long. Germline CDR1 SGHNT, CDR2 YYREEE (reference sequence). Trimming at V came to 5 bases and at J to 5 bases, leaving 7 bases not matched to a gene. CDR3 sequence: CASSSSGGARETQYF. The CDR3 DNA reads as TGTGCCAGCAGTTCTAGCGGGGGGGCTAGGGAGACCCAGTACTTC.

This sequence joins TRBV5-1 and TRBJ2-5, with TRBD1 identical over 11 bases. The CDR3 is 16 amino acids. J lost 3 bases, V lost 4 bases, and 8 bases had no gene match. Germline V gene lookup returns CDR1 SGHRS and CDR2 YFSETQ. In nucleotides, the CDR3 is TGCGCCAGCAGCGCCAAGGGGACAGGGGGAGAAGAGACCCAGTACTTC. The encoded protein is CASSAKGTGGEETQYF.

This clone was found a few times. V usage is TRBV19 and J usage is TRBJ2-1, with TRBD2 matching over 11 bases. The germline gives CDR1 LNHDA, CDR2 SQIVND (reference sequence). The V and J ends lost 4 bases and 8 bases, in that order; junction bases with no gene match: 4. This CDR3 contains 14 residues. CDR3 sequence reads: CASSSSGGGYEQFF. The CDR3 DNA follows: TGTGCCAGTAGTAGTAGCGGGGGGGGCTATGAGCAGTTCTTC.

The chain has TRBV6-5 and TRBJ1-2; no clear D. Trimming removed 2 bases from V and 2 bases from J, with 15 bases in between. The germline gives CDR1 MNHEY, CDR2 SVGAGI. This CDR3 spans 16 amino acids. The CDR3 DNA sequence: TGTGCCAGCAGTTACCTCCCCCAGTCCCACAACTATGGCTACACCTTC. It is translated as CASSYLPQSHNYGYTF.

V is TRBV7-2 and J is TRBJ2-5; 8 bases fit TRBD2. Trimming removed 4 bases from V and 5 bases from J; junction bases left unmatched: 6. CDR1 SGHTA and CDR2 FQGNSA come from the germline V gene. The CDR3 is 14 amino acids. The CDR3 nucleotides are TGTGCCAGCAGCTCGCGGGGGGACCGGGAGACCCAGTACTTC. Translated, it gives CASSSRGDRETQYF.

The CDR3 nucleotides read TGTGCCAGCACCCTGTTGGGCTCCGAGCAGTACTTC. It encodes CASTLLGSEQYF. V gene TRBV14 combines with J gene TRBJ2-7, with no clear D. Trimming shortened V by 7 bases and J by 6 bases, and 13 bases separated the two germline ends. Germline CDR1 reads SGHDN; CDR2 reads FVKESK. The CDR3 is made up of 12 amino acids. The full variable domain, completed using reference TRBV14 and TRBJ2-7, is EAGVTQFPSHSVIEKGQTVTLRCDPISGHDNLYWYRRVMGKEIKFLLHFVKESKQDESGMPNNRFLAERTGGTYSTLKVQPAELEDSGVYFCASTLLGSEQYFGPGTRLTVT.

The chain joins TRBV11-2 to TRBJ2-1, with 16 bases identical to TRBD2. After removal of 5 bases from V and 8 bases from J, the junction contained 3 bases not matched to a gene. Germline-derived CDR1 and CDR2 are SGHAT and FQNNGV. The CDR3 consists of 15 residues. This chain's CDR3 is CASSQGLAGGDEQFF. CDR3 nucleotides: TGTGCCAGCAGCCAGGGACTAGCGGGAGGGGATGAGCAGTTCTTC.

The CDR3: CASSRDSSSYNEQFF. CDR3 coding DNA: TGTGCCAGCAGCCGGGACTCCAGCTCCTACAATGAGCAGTTCTTC. This chain connects TRBV7-3 to TRBJ2-1; TRBD2 might be the D (6 bases). Trimming took 5 bases from V and 0 from J, leaving 11 bases between them. Germline V gene lookup returns CDR1 SGHTA and CDR2 FQGTGA. This CDR3 contains 15 residues.

The V gene is TRBV19, the J gene TRBJ1-6; D is unclear. Germline V gives CDR1 LNHDA, CDR2 SQIVND (reference sequence). V was clipped by 7 bases and J by 6 bases, with 13 bases between them. The CDR3 loop spans 14 amino acids. This CDR3 is CASNIRGGNSPLHF. In DNA, the CDR3 is TGTGCCAGTAATATCAGAGGAGGTAATTCACCCCTCCACTTT.

This chain uses TRBV10-1 with TRBJ2-1, with 9 nucleotides matching TRBD1. The CDR3 sequence is 16 residues long. The ends lost 0 bases at V and 7 bases at J; junction bases unmatched: 7. The germline CDR1 and CDR2 sequences are WNHNN and SYGVQD (reference sequence). The CDR3 reads CASSESVGTGLNEQFF. CDR3 sequence (DNA): TGCGCCAGCAGTGAGTCGGTAGGGACAGGGCTTAATGAGCAGTTCTTC.

This sequence joins TRBV7-8 and TRBJ1-1; no firm D call. Germline CDR1 reads SGHVS; CDR2 reads FQNEAQ. This CDR3 region has 13 residues. V was cut by 5 bases and J by 0 bases, with 7 bases left in between. CDR3 in amino acids: CASSPLLNTEAFF. In DNA, the CDR3 is TGTGCCAGCAGCCCCCTCCTGAACACTGAAGCTTTCTTT.

This clone showed up just a few times. The rearrangement uses TRBV29-1 and TRBJ2-1, with 11 nucleotides matching TRBD2. V lost 4 bases and J lost 5; bases outside the gene matches: 7. Germline V gene sequence: CDR1 SQVTM, CDR2 ANQGSEA. The CDR3 is 15 residues long. The CDR3 nucleotides read TGCAGCGTTGTCTGGACTAGCGGGTGGAACAATGAGCAGTTCTTC. Amino acids: CSVVWTSGWNNEQFF.

The rearrangement uses TRBV10-2 and TRBJ1-5; D gene ambiguous. Germline CDR1 WSHSY, CDR2 SAAADI. Trimming took 0 bases from V and 1 from J, leaving 7 bases between them. The CDR3 is 15 residues long. The CDR3 bases are TGCGCCAGCAGTGAGTCGAGTAGAAGCAATCAGCCCCAGCATTTT. This gives the protein CASSESSRSNQPQHF.

The rearrangement links TRBV18 to TRBJ1-1; 9 nucleotides align to TRBD1. The CDR3 totals 15 residues. The J segment lost 0 bases and the V segment lost 3 bases, leaving 2 bases of the junction unmatched. From germline, CDR1 is KGHSH and CDR2 LQKENI. In DNA form, the CDR3 reads TGTGCCAGCTCACCGTGGACAGGGGTGAACACTGAAGCTTTCTTT. Protein sequence: CASSPWTGVNTEAFF.

The rearrangement uses TRBV28 and TRBJ1-1; no definite D call. The CDR3 consists of 13 residues. In germline, CDR1 is MDHEN, CDR2 SYDVKM. Trimming left V 5 bases short and J 0 bases short, with 7 bases between. CDR3 region: CASSPGLNTEAFF. CDR3 in DNA: TGTGCCAGCAGTCCAGGATTGAACACTGAAGCTTTCTTT.

CDR3 bases: TGTGCCAGCAGTGAAGTTGAGAAGAACTACGAGCAGTACTTC. Its protein is CASSEVEKNYEQYF. This sequence joins TRBV6-1 and TRBJ2-7; no clear D. In germline, CDR1 is MNHNS, CDR2 SASEGT. The CDR3 runs to 14 residues. Trimming removed 1 base at V and 3 bases at J, with 10 bases between.

The genes are TRBV18 and TRBJ2-1; 9 bases match TRBD2. This CDR3 region has 14 residues. Germline values: CDR1 KGHSH, CDR2 LQKENI. V gave up 6 bases and J gave up 8 bases; unmatched junction bases: 8. The DNA for the CDR3 is TGTGCCAGCTCCCCGGGCGGGGGGGCGGATGAGCAGTTCTTC. Protein product: CASSPGGGADEQFF.